This TCR beta chain originates from a study of blood T cell repertoires in COVID-19. Study as a whole: Material from acute and convalescent COVID-19 was sourced from the United States, Italy and Spain. PBMCs, B-cell-depleted T cells, or T cells provided the cDNA or gDNA that made up the material.

The CDR3 is 15 amino acids. The V gene's germline CDR1 is SGHKS and CDR2 YYEKEE (reference sequence). V was cut by 0 bases and J by 0 bases, with 9 bases left in between. The authors' processing: Amplification of reference gene primers provided the estimated nucleated cell counts. The repertoire was sequenced with immunoSEQ multiplex PCR; TCRdb's copy has only in-frame clones and lacks some. Clone size and the V and J calls come from that table; the DNA yielded D and trimming. The data contain 200,000 or so clones, approximately 82% of them singletons. The sequencing sample was made of peripheral blood. This sequence originates from a human donor with acute or convalescent COVID-19. The donor label of this sample is uncertain. The gene calls are TRBV5-5 and TRBJ1-1; D is unresolved. The CDR3 is CASSLAAVMNTEAFF. CDR3 DNA sequence: TGTGCCAGCAGCTTGGCTGCAGTTATGAACACTGAAGCTTTCTTT.